This is a list of T cell receptor beta chains from one sample in a study of blood T cell repertoires in COVID-19. Using immunoSEQ multiplex PCR, the repertoire was profiled, and TCRdb retains in-frame clones only, with some absent. The top ten clones hold over 0.9% of a sample with almost 400,000 clones, approximately 90% of them seen once. The sequenced material came from PBMCs or T cells enriched from blood (not recorded which). These receptors originate from a woman in her twenties or thirties with acute COVID-19. The CDR3 runs from the conserved cysteine through the conserved F or W. Fields, in order: clone size, J gene, D gene, V gene, CDR3 length, CDR3 DNA, CDR3 protein. The D gene is left open where the match is weak. Clone sizes are given selectively: once, few, many, or a class where the clone is expanded.

size: -; J: TRBJ2-3; D: -; V: TRBV29-1; length: 12; DNA: TGCAGCGCCTCTTCCAGTACAGATACGCAGTATTTT; CDR3: CSASSSTDTQYF
size: -; J: TRBJ1-5; D: -; V: TRBV19; length: 17; DNA: TGTGCCAGTAGCATATCCCCGGCAGGAATGAGCAATCAGCCCCAGCATTTT; CDR3: CASSISPAGMSNQPQHF
size: -; J: TRBJ2-7; D: -; V: TRBV6-5; length: 14; DNA: TGTGCCAGCAGGGCACAGGATTCCACCTACGAGCAGTACTTC; CDR3: CASRAQDSTYEQYF
size: -; J: TRBJ1-2; D: -; V: TRBV5-6; length: 14; DNA: TGTGCCAGCAGCTTGGCACCAGATTACTATGGCTACACCTTC; CDR3: CASSLAPDYYGYTF
size: once; J: TRBJ1-6; D: -; V: TRBV2; length: 15; DNA: TGTGCCAGCATCCCACAGGGTAGTCATAATTCACCCCTCCACTTT; CDR3: CASIPQGSHNSPLHF
size: -; J: TRBJ1-6; D: TRBD1; V: TRBV10-3; length: 15; DNA: TGTGCCACCTTGGGACAGCCCTCCTATAATTCACCCCTCCACTTT; CDR3: CATLGQPSYNSPLHF
size: -; J: TRBJ2-1; D: TRBD2; V: TRBV7-2; length: 16; DNA: TGTGCCAGCAGCAACCCGGCGGGGGGTACCTACAATGAGCAGTTCTTC; CDR3: CASSNPAGGTYNEQFF
size: -; J: TRBJ2-7; D: TRBD2; V: TRBV27; length: 18; DNA: TGTGCCAGCAGTTTATCGGGTCCCCTAGCGGGGTTCTCCTACGAGCAGTACTTC; CDR3: CASSLSGPLAGFSYEQYF
size: -; J: TRBJ1-4; D: TRBD1; V: TRBV13; length: 17; DNA: TGTGCCAGCAGCCTAGGACAGGGGGTTTGGACTAATGAAAAACTGTTTTTT; CDR3: CASSLGQGVWTNEKLFF
size: -; J: TRBJ2-1; D: -; V: TRBV29-1; length: 12; DNA: TGCAGCTTTGGCAGGGGTTACAATGAGCAGTTCTTC; CDR3: CSFGRGYNEQFF
size: -; J: TRBJ2-7; D: -; V: TRBV9; length: 12; DNA: TGTGCCAGCCCCGTCGGGGGTAGCGAGCAGTACTTC; CDR3: CASPVGGSEQYF
size: -; J: TRBJ2-3; D: TRBD2; V: TRBV27; length: 16; DNA: TGTGCCAGCACTCCTTCGGGCGGGGGGGTCACAGATACGCAGTATTTT; CDR3: CASTPSGGGVTDTQYF
size: -; J: TRBJ2-1; D: TRBD1; V: TRBV6-5; length: 12; DNA: TGTGCCAGCAGCGGACAGGGGAATGAGCAGTTCTTC; CDR3: CASSGQGNEQFF
size: -; J: TRBJ2-1; D: -; V: TRBV7-3; length: 13; DNA: TGTGCCAGCAGCTTAAGAGAATACAATGAGCAGTTCTTC; CDR3: CASSLREYNEQFF
size: -; J: TRBJ2-7; D: -; V: TRBV5-8; length: 16; DNA: TGTGCCAGCAGCTCTCTGGCAGCGTTATTTCCCTACGAGCAGTACTTC; CDR3: CASSSLAALFPYEQYF
size: once; J: TRBJ1-5; D: -; V: TRBV5-5; length: 14; DNA: TGTGCCAGCAGCTTTACCGATTTTTCCCTACCCCAGCATTTT; CDR3: CASSFTDFSLPQHF
size: -; J: TRBJ1-4; D: TRBD1; V: TRBV27; length: 15; DNA: TGTGCCAGCAGTTTATGGACAGGGGGCGATGAAAAACTGTTTTTT; CDR3: CASSLWTGGDEKLFF
size: -; J: TRBJ2-1; D: TRBD1; V: TRBV10-1; length: 16; DNA: TGCGCCAGCAGCCCGGGACAGGGTCGGGTCTGGAATGAGCAGTTCTTC; CDR3: CASSPGQGRVWNEQFF
size: -; J: TRBJ2-7; D: TRBD2; V: TRBV18; length: 15; DNA: TGTGCCAGCTCTCCGGGACTAGCGGAATTCTACGAGCAGTACTTC; CDR3: CASSPGLAEFYEQYF
size: -; J: TRBJ2-3; D: -; V: TRBV19; length: 18; DNA: TGTGCCAGTAGTGCTCCCACTCCTCGGAGCGGCCTCACAGATACGCAGTATTTT; CDR3: CASSAPTPRSGLTDTQYF
size: -; J: TRBJ1-6; D: -; V: TRBV2; length: 14; DNA: TGTGCCAGCAGTGAATCGGGTTGGAATTCACCCCTCCACTTT; CDR3: CASSESGWNSPLHF
size: -; J: TRBJ1-4; D: -; V: TRBV7-3; length: 17; DNA: TGTGCCAGCAGCTTAATCGGGACTCAAAATGGGTATGAAAAACTGTTTTTT; CDR3: CASSLIGTQNGYEKLFF
size: once; J: TRBJ2-5; D: -; V: TRBV4-1; length: 17; DNA: TGCGCCAGCAGCCAAGATCTCCCGACAGCGTACCAAGAGACCCAGTACTTC; CDR3: CASSQDLPTAYQETQYF
size: -; J: TRBJ1-5; D: -; V: TRBV10-2; length: 13; DNA: TGCGCCAGCAGTGAAACCGGGAATCAGCCCCAGCATTTT; CDR3: CASSETGNQPQHF
size: -; J: TRBJ1-6; D: TRBD1; V: TRBV27; length: 16; DNA: TGTGCCAGCAGTGGACAGGCTAGCTCCTATAATTCACCCCTCCACTTT; CDR3: CASSGQASSYNSPLHF
size: -; J: TRBJ1-2; D: -; V: TRBV10-3; length: 11; DNA: TGTGCCATCGGCCAGGGATCGGGCTACACCTTC; CDR3: CAIGQGSGYTF
size: -; J: TRBJ2-2; D: TRBD1; V: TRBV7-2; length: 16; DNA: TGTGCCAGCAGCTTAATGAGACAGGGGGCCACCGGGGAGCTGTTTTTT; CDR3: CASSLMRQGATGELFF
size: once; J: TRBJ1-1; D: TRBD1; V: TRBV27; length: 14; DNA: TGTGCCAGCAGTCAACACAGGGGGGAGACTGAAGCTTTCTTT; CDR3: CASSQHRGETEAFF
size: -; J: TRBJ1-2; D: -; V: TRBV7-2; length: 14; DNA: TGTGCCAGCAGCTTAGTAGAGGGCTTAAGGGGCTACACCTTC; CDR3: CASSLVEGLRGYTF
size: -; J: TRBJ1-2; D: TRBD1; V: TRBV6-2/TRBV6-3; length: 16; DNA: TGTGCCAGCAGTTACCTCGCGGACAGGGGGGGATATGGCTACACCTTC; CDR3: CASSYLADRGGYGYTF
size: -; J: TRBJ2-7; D: -; V: TRBV27; length: 13; DNA: TGTGCCAGCAGTTTATCAGGGAGTAGAGAGCAGTACTTC; CDR3: CASSLSGSREQYF
size: -; J: TRBJ2-5; D: -; V: TRBV24-1; length: 11; DNA: TGTGCCACCAGTGATTTTGGACAGTTGTACTTC; CDR3: CATSDFGQLYF